A single sample is the source of the 4 T cell receptor beta chains below, sequenced in a study of blood T cell repertoires in COVID-19. Assay used: immunoSEQ multiplex PCR; TCRdb lists only in-frame clones, some missing. In the table there are tens of thousands of clones, 78% of which are singletons. The sequenced sample was peripheral blood. The receptors derive from a human donor in a cohort sampled during active COVID-19.

The chain carries TRBV28 and TRBJ1-5, with D uncertain. CDR1 and CDR2 (germline): MDHEN, SYDVKM. There are 14 residues in the CDR3. V gave up 3 bases and J gave up 7 bases, with 13 bases separating them. CDR3 loop: CASSFPGSEQPQHF. As DNA, the CDR3 is TGTGCCAGCAGTTTTCCGGGGAGCGAACAGCCCCAGCATTTT. Using reference TRBV28 and TRBJ1-5 for the parts outside the CDR3, the full variable domain is DVKVTQSSRYLVKRTGEKVFLECVQDMDHENMFWYRQDPGLGLRLIYFSYDVKMKEKGDIPEGYSVSREKKERFSLILESASTNQTSMYLCASSFPGSEQPQHFGDGTRLSIL.

This rearrangement joins TRBV14 to TRBJ2-3; TRBD1 aligns across 9 bases. The germline V gene has CDR1 SGHDN and CDR2 FVKESK. This CDR3 region has 15 residues. The junction had 5 bases not matched to a gene; V was cut back by 2 bases and J by 5 bases. The DNA for the CDR3 is TGTGCCAGCAGCCAATTGGGGACAGGGATAGATACGCAGTATTTT. As protein: CASSQLGTGIDTQYF.

This chain uses TRBV4-1 with TRBJ2-2, with 12 bases lining up with TRBD1. Looked up from germline, CDR1 is MGHRA and CDR2 is YSYEKL. The length of the CDR3 is 18 residues. J was trimmed by 6 bases and V by 6 bases; bases with no gene match: 14. The chain's CDR3 is CASRHRTGTGGWAGELFF. DNA for the CDR3: TGCGCCAGCAGGCATCGTACAGGGACAGGGGGCTGGGCCGGGGAGCTGTTTTTT.

V is TRBV20-1 and J is TRBJ1-3; D call uncertain. Germline V gene sequence: CDR1 DFQATT, CDR2 SNEGSKA (reference sequence). The CDR3 is made up of 14 amino acids. The germline V and J ends were trimmed by 3 bases and 1 base, with 10 bases remaining between them. The chain's CDR3 is CSASGQVSGNTIYF. In DNA, the CDR3 is TGCAGTGCTAGTGGTCAGGTGTCTGGAAACACCATATATTTT.